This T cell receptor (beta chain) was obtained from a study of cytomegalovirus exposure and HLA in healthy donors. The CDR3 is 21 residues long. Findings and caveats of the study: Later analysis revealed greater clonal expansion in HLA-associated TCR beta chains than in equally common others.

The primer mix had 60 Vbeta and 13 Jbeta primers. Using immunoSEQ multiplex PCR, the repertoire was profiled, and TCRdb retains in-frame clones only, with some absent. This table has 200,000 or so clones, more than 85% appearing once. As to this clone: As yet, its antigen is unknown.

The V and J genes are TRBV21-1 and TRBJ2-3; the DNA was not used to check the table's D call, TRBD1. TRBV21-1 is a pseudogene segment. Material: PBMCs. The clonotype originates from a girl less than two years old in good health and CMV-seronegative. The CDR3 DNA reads TGTGCCAGCAGCAAACCCAGACAGGGGGCCAACCACCTCACTTCCACAGATACGCAGTATTTT. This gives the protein CASSKPRQGANHLTSTDTQYF.